Sequencing of this T cell receptor beta chain was carried out in a study of Graves' ophthalmopathy and Graves' hyperthyroidism. The CDR3 has 17 residues. V shed 5 bases and J shed 4 bases, with 21 bases lying between them. CDR1 and CDR2 (germline): MNHNS, SASEGT. This clonotype was recorded a few times. Antigen specificity is unknown. CDR3 regions of TCR beta were amplified from RNA transcripts. The first round was an RT-PCR with HTBI primers, and the second round was a multiplex PCR. TCRdb reprocessed the multiplex PCR reads via MiXCR and lists one record per CDR3 protein. Of just over 600,000 distinct CDR3 sequences listed, approximately 22% are singletons. Overall study findings and caveats: The blood repertoire also included most expanded thyroid clonotypes above 0.001 frequency.

This sequence joins TRBV6-1 and TRBJ1-5, with D unclear. Input material: peripheral blood. The sequence derives from a woman younger than 30 with stable Graves' hyperthyroidism. Some clones in this sample may be carry-over from other donors' samples. CDR3 sequence (DNA): TGTGCCAGCAGTCTTTCAGGCATATCCGATCGGAATCAGCCCCAGCATTTT. It yields the protein CASSLSGISDRNQPQHF.